Listed here is a single T cell receptor beta chain. Its target is not known. This specimen comes from a study of T cell responses to AZD1222 COVID-19 vaccine. The data were produced by immunoSEQ multiplex PCR, yet TCRdb's version contains in-frame clones alone and is incomplete. The data show 95,000 to 150,000 clones, about 88% seen once. The germline gives CDR1 SQVTM, CDR2 ANQGSEA. The V gene lost 7 bases and the J gene lost 1 base, with 8 bases spanning the gap. The CDR3 is 12 amino acids. The study, taken as a whole, reports: Among the donors, most were white British and more were female, and clonal diversity was possibly underestimated. Nearly half of unique spike-specific TCRs reportedly avoided B.1.351 and B.1.1.7 mutated regions. Seropositivity was recorded at baseline in only 5 or 6 AZD1222 recipients.

The rearrangement links TRBV29-1 to TRBJ1-5; maybe TRBD1 (5 bases). The source is an adult in good health. The starting material was peripheral blood, obtained on day 0 of AZD1222 vaccination. The CDR3 sequence: CSAGASNQPQHF. CDR3 bases: TGCAGCGCCGGGGCGAGCAATCAGCCCCAGCATTTT.